This T cell receptor (beta chain) was identified in a study of OX40 agonist ivuxolimab in advanced cancers. General study findings and limits: Normalized T-cell clonal expansion was also low in a subset of nonresponders.

With baseline, cycle 4 day 1, and cycle 7 day 1 as timepoints, blood was sampled. Profiling relied on immunoSEQ multiplex PCR, and the TCRdb table lists in-frame clones only, not all of them. The sample consists of some 100,000 clones, less than 85% of them appearing once. This clone came up a few times. Antigen unknown. Germline V gene data show CDR1 as GTSNPN and CDR2 as SVGIG (reference sequence). V trimming: 4 bases; J trimming: 4 bases; junction bases outside the gene matches: 5. This CDR3 is 13 amino acids long. Sequenced material: CD4+ or CD8+ T cells sorted from blood, taken in a trial of the OX40 agonist ivuxolimab. The clonotype comes from an adult with an advanced solid tumor such as melanoma, head and neck, liver or kidney cancer. The chain recombines TRBV30 with TRBJ1-1, with 8 bases aligning to TRBD1. CDR3 in DNA: TGTGCCTGGAACGACAGGGGTGGCACTGAAGCTTTCTTT. It is translated as CAWNDRGGTEAFF.